The clone carrying this T cell receptor beta chain was seen only a few times. What it binds is not known. This entry belongs to a study of CD8 T cells in ankylosing spondylitis. General observations from the study: CD8+ disease-linked clones were present at relatively low frequencies in blood. There were earlier reports of some motif variants in reactive arthritis synovial fluid and blood.

This CDR3 spans 13 amino acids. In germline, CDR1 is GTSNPN, CDR2 SVGIG (reference sequence). The V gene lost 4 bases and the J gene lost 7 bases, with 16 bases spanning the gap. Molecular-barcoded quantitative 5'-RACE produced these TCR beta libraries. TCRdb reprocessed the 5' RACE reads via MiXCR and lists one record per CDR3 protein. Of 36,000 or so distinct CDR3 sequences in the sample, around an eighth are singletons; the top ten hold under 35%. This TCR derives from a male donor with ankylosing spondylitis. This sequence joins TRBV30 and TRBJ1-2; D is undetermined. Sequenced material: synovial fluid, either unsorted or a sorted T cell fraction (not recorded which). The CDR3 protein is CAWIPAIVGGYTF. The DNA of the CDR3 is TGTGCCTGGATCCCAGCTATCGTCGGTGGCTACACCTTC.